This TCR beta chain appears in the sequencing data of a study of cytomegalovirus exposure and HLA in healthy donors. Turning to the study itself: From HLA-typed donors, an early data release held tens of millions of unique TCRs.

This clone appeared once. Its cognate antigen is unknown. Germline assignment: CDR1 SGHNT and CDR2 YYREEE (reference sequence). V lost 2 bases to trimming and J lost 4 bases, with 9 bases between them. This CDR3 spans 13 amino acids. Study-wide results and limits: Upon later analysis, HLA-associated TCR beta chains proved more clonally expanded than other, equally common chains. Solely CMV serostatus was available to characterize immune exposure.

It was with 60 Vbeta and 13 Jbeta primers that the PCR ran. As originally analysed: Among the unique TCR beta chains that a later analysis counted, about 84 million in all, about 11 million were shared. TCRdb keeps only in-frame clones here, not all; method: immunoSEQ multiplex PCR. V, J and clone size are those of that table, while D and trimming were read from the DNA. The table includes approximately 160,000 clones, over 60% detected once. The TCR comes from a male donor in good health and CMV-seronegative. The sequencing sample was made of PBMCs. The chain uses TRBV5-4 and TRBJ2-5; D uncertain. The CDR3 coding sequence is TGTGCCAGCAGCTTTGACTCAAGAGAGACCCAGTACTTC. Its protein is CASSFDSRETQYF. The whole variable domain, filled in from reference TRBV5-4 and TRBJ2-5, reads ETGVTQSPTHLIKTRGQQVTLRCSSQSGHNTVSWYQQALGQGPQFIFQYYREEENGRGNFPPRFSGLQFPNYSSELNVNALELDDSALYLCASSFDSRETQYFGPGTRLLVL.